What follows is one TCR beta chain and its context. The specificity of this receptor is unknown. Within one base of it there is no much larger clone, and no base qualities were kept. The sample has other DNA sequences that encode this CDR3 too. Participants in the prospective study were enrolled through a virtual design, were aged about 18 to 90 years, and lived in 24 United States geographic areas. In the prospective study, cohorts were assigned on the basis of participant-reported clinical history obtained from a screening survey and a study questionnaire. Recovered participants in ImmuneRACE Cohort 3 were defined as having two consecutive negative NP/OP PCR tests, clearance from a healthcare professional, or resolution of symptoms. Each participant in the prospective study had whole blood, serum and a nasopharyngeal or oropharyngeal swab collected by mobile phlebotomists. Over an approximately two-month period, participants in the prospective study had the option of providing additional blood draws and questionnaires. Before DNA extraction, prospective study blood samples were shipped either frozen or at room temperature.

This sample is drawn from a study of blood T cell repertoires in COVID-19 (dated by TCRdb to about 2020). Concerning the study at large: The collaborator samples originated in the United States, Italy and Spain and spanned the acute and convalescent phases of COVID-19. The repertoires were released in a freely available public database intended as a resource for research on the immune response to SARS-CoV-2. Sample metadata almost always included a de-identified subject ID, COVID-19 status, age in years and sex. The prospective study material was composed of cDNA or gDNA derived from T cells, B-cell-depleted T cells, or PBMCs. The dataset comprised deeply sampled blood TCRbeta repertoires from subjects exposed to, actively infected with, or recovered from COVID-19. HLA class I and class II types, where available, came from metadata supplied by the sample provider rather than from assay-based typing. Samples were obtained from the ongoing ImmuneRACE study (first 160 participants) and from 950 to 1,500 subjects provided by 6 global collaborators. Overall study results and their limits: Clinical and demographic metadata were provided uncurated, with the amount varying by source and participant.

The CDR3 has 13 amino acids, counting the end cysteine and phenylalanine. This entry keeps only the CDR3 DNA: 39 bases, framed from base 1. After removal of 1 base from V and 2 bases from J, the junction retains 0 bases not matched to a gene. Via the germline V gene, CDR1 is SGHRS and CDR2 YFSETQ. TCRbeta CDR3 regions were amplified from genomic DNA using the immunoSEQ Assay, a bias-controlled multiplex PCR. As for how the authors treated the data: Within the assay, amplification of reference gene primers was used to estimate how many nucleated cells each sample contained. To quantify the absolute abundance of each unique TCRbeta CDR3 rearrangement, sequence reads were collapsed and filtered. For each sample, productive Simpson clonality was calculated as the square root of Simpson's diversity index over productive rearrangements. Sourced from immuneACCESS, this table was stored by TCRdb with only in-frame sequences that have V and J called. A share of the clones is absent; for the studies checked, an unresolved V gene accounts for under half, and the remainder has no known explanation. The V and J calls and clone size come from that table; D and trimming were worked out from the DNA. This sample is represented by under 300,000 clones; about nine tenths of them were singletons. The ten biggest clones cover approximately 1.9% of the sample.

The sequence was obtained from a woman aged 18-29 years who had recovered from COVID-19. The V and J segments used are TRBV5-1 and TRBJ2-7, with 7 central nucleotides matching TRBD1. The sample consisted of PBMCs or T cells enriched from blood (not recorded which). The CDR3 here reads CASSLQGAYEQYF. The DNA is TGCGCCAGCAGCTTGCAGGGGGCCTACGAGCAGTACTTC.